Here is one T cell receptor beta chain with its context. The data derive from a study of blood T cells in healthy people across ages. The CDR3 extends over 15 amino acids. Deletions cut 2 bases from V and 1 base from J, with 9 bases between. Germline values: CDR1 SGHTA, CDR2 FQGNSA. Primers used in a second PCR of roughly 6 to 11 cycles were a sample-barcoded 5' primer and a J-beta primer mix. A single record per CDR3 protein comes from TCRdb applying MiXCR to the 5' RACE reads. The sample records under 950,000 distinct CDR3 sequences, 20% to 25% being singletons. The J gene is TRBJ1-3, the V gene TRBV7-2, with unresolved D. The sequence derives from a man aged 65-85 years in good health. The specimen was blood. The DNA of the CDR3 is TGTGCCAGCAGCTTATCCCCATTTTCTGGAAACACCATATATTTT. This gives the protein CASSLSPFSGNTIYF.